One sample yielded the 7 T cell receptor beta chains listed below, sequenced in a study of T-cell reconstitution after alpha-beta-depleted transplantation in children. Researchers prepared the TCRbeta library using unique molecular identifiers, the study reports. TCRdb itself ran the PCR reads through MiXCR, one entry per CDR3 protein. The sample lists 800,000 to 1,000,000 distinct CDR3 sequences, roughly 29% occurring once. This sample comprised PBMCs, mostly from graft donor cells, obtained 360 days after TCRalphabeta/CD19-depleted stem cell transplant. These receptors were collected from a boy in the first two years of life who had a stem cell transplant for SCID, so the T cells may come from the graft donor.

The rearrangement joins TRBV20-1 to TRBJ2-5; 9 positions agree with TRBD2. CDR3 length: 19 amino acids. Germline V gene data show CDR1 as DFQATT and CDR2 as SNEGSKA (reference sequence). V was pared by 1 base and J by 3 bases, with 18 bases of the junction left unmatched. The DNA of the CDR3 is TGCAGTGCTAGAGTCCTCGTAGGGCGGGGGGGACGCCCTGAAGAGACCCAGTACTTC. It encodes CSARVLVGRGGRPEETQYF.

V usage is TRBV4-1 and J usage is TRBJ2-3, with TRBD2 matching over 11 bases. The CDR3 length is 16 residues. The ends lost 4 bases at V and 5 bases at J; junction bases unmatched: 8. Germline assignment: CDR1 MGHRA and CDR2 YSYEKL. The CDR3 here is CASSPWTSGLGDTQYF. The CDR3, as DNA: TGCGCCAGCAGCCCTTGGACTAGCGGGCTTGGAGATACGCAGTATTTT.

The chain carries TRBV7-8 and TRBJ2-7; no reliable D call. Trimming left V 1 base short and J 5 bases short, with 12 bases between. CDR3 length: 14 amino acids. From germline, CDR1 is SGHVS and CDR2 FQNEAQ. The CDR3 DNA reads as TGTGCCAGCAGCTTAGGTCTGCGGACGGACGAGCAGTACTTC. Encoded protein: CASSLGLRTDEQYF.

This clonotype came up a few times. The chain combines TRBV5-5 with TRBJ2-7; D remains ambiguous. The CDR3 runs 13 residues. Between the trimmed V and J ends, which lost 4 bases and 0 bases, there was a span of 8 bases. Germline assignment: CDR1 SGHKS and CDR2 YYEKEE (reference sequence). CDR3 bases: TGTGCCAGCAGCCGGTTATTCTCCTACGAGCAGTACTTC. It is translated as CASSRLFSYEQYF.

This clonotype was seen a handful of times. The rearrangement uses TRBV2 and TRBJ1-2; D is undetermined. The CDR3 spans 14 residues. V was pared by 3 bases and J by 1 base, with 9 bases between. CDR1 and CDR2 from the germline V gene are SNHLY and FYNNEI. The CDR3 DNA is TGTGCCAGCAGTGAGATCCGCTTTAACTATGGCTACACCTTC. This gives the protein CASSEIRFNYGYTF.

In its sample, this clonotype was seen once. This chain uses TRBV28 with TRBJ2-7; the D is unclear. CDR1 MDHEN and CDR2 SYDVKM come from the germline V gene. The CDR3 has 10 amino acids. V lost 8 bases and J lost 6, with 8 bases in between. The CDR3 loop is CASLGSEQYF. In nucleotides, the CDR3 is TGTGCCAGCCTAGGAAGCGAGCAGTACTTC.

The chain links TRBV7-9 to TRBJ2-1; 8 bases align to TRBD1. Germline loops: CDR1 SEHNR, CDR2 FQNEAQ (reference sequence). V lost 5 bases to trimming and J lost 0 bases; unmatched junction nucleotides: 6. The CDR3 length is 16 residues. DNA of the CDR3: TGTGCCAGCAGCCGGACAGGGAGAGGCTCCTACAATGAGCAGTTCTTC. Protein: CASSRTGRGSYNEQFF.